The rows below give T cell receptor beta chains drawn from one sample of a study of T-cell memory formation after mild COVID-19. TCRdb re-derived calls from the 5' RACE reads in MiXCR, one entry per CDR3 protein. The table shows around 250,000 distinct CDR3 sequences, with over 9% occurring only once. The sample comprised PBMCs or a T cell subset sorted from them (not recorded which). The receptors were gathered from a man between 18 and 29 years old who had mild COVID-19 (a few samples of this study predate the infection). Cell type and time point are not known. Each CDR3 is given with its conserved first and last residue. D genes are given only for firm matches. Part of the rows lack a size; the others show once, few, many or a class for expanded clones.

j_gene | abundance | d_gene | v_gene | CDR3nt | CDR3aa
TRBJ2-7 | NA | TRBD1 | TRBV7-2 | TGTGCCAGCAGCTTAACCGGGACAGGGCCCTACGAGCAGTACTTC | CASSLTGTGPYEQYF
TRBJ2-7 | few | NA | TRBV29-1 | TGCAGCGTTGCCGATCGTGGGGGGATGAATTACGAGCAGTACTTC | CSVADRGGMNYEQYF
TRBJ1-4 | many | TRBD1 | TRBV2 | TGTGCCAGCGCTAGGACAGGGGGATTACTGTTTTTT | CASARTGGLLFF
TRBJ1-5 | few | TRBD1 | TRBV24-1 | TGTGCCAGCCACAGGGGGCGCCTCTATCAGCCCCAGCATTTT | CASHRGRLYQPQHF
TRBJ1-3 | many | NA | TRBV5-1 | TGCGCCAGCAGCTGGGGGGGTAGACCTGACTCTGGAAACACCATATATTTT | CASSWGGRPDSGNTIYF
TRBJ1-1 | NA | TRBD1 | TRBV19 | TGTGCCAGTAGTATATGGGACAGTAGTCCTGAAGCTTTCTTT | CASSIWDSSPEAFF
TRBJ2-4 | NA | NA | TRBV4-2 | TGTGCCAGCAGCCAAGGTCGGGGCATGGAAGTTCAGTACTTC | CASSQGRGMEVQYF
TRBJ2-3 | few | TRBD2 | TRBV13 | TGTGCCAGCAGCGCCTGGACTAGCGGGTCATTAGATACGCAGTATTTT | CASSAWTSGSLDTQYF
TRBJ2-1 | NA | NA | TRBV7-2 | TGTGCCAGCAGCTTAGCGAATTGGCCTTACAATGAGCAGTTCTTC | CASSLANWPYNEQFF
TRBJ2-7 | few | NA | TRBV5-1 | TGCGCCAGCAGCTTGGCCCGGGGCGCCTACGAGCAGTACTTC | CASSLARGAYEQYF
TRBJ1-6 | NA | NA | TRBV27 | TGTGCCAGCAGTTTTGGGAGATTTCATTCACCCCTCCACTTT | CASSFGRFHSPLHF
TRBJ2-1 | NA | TRBD2 | TRBV9 | TGTGCCAGCAGCGTAGGTAGCGGGGCTTACAATGAGCAGTTCTTC | CASSVGSGAYNEQFF
TRBJ2-7 | many | NA | TRBV27 | TGTGCCAGCAGCTACGACAGAGGCTACGAGCAGTACTTC | CASSYDRGYEQYF
TRBJ2-1 | NA | NA | TRBV25-1 | TGTGCCAGCAGTGAACGTCTAGAAGCCCACAATGAGCAGTTCTTC | CASSERLEAHNEQFF
TRBJ2-5 | few | TRBD1 | TRBV18 | TGTGCCAGCTCACCTCCAGGGGGAGAAGAGACCCAGTACTTC | CASSPPGGEETQYF
TRBJ1-1 | few | NA | TRBV27 | TGTGCCAGCAGTTTAGGAGTAGGGACGACGGGCACTGAAGCTTTCTTT | CASSLGVGTTGTEAFF
TRBJ1-5 | few | TRBD1 | TRBV7-8 | TGTGCCAGCAGTACTACCGGGACAGGTAATCAGCCCCAGCATTTT | CASSTTGTGNQPQHF
TRBJ2-4 | NA | NA | TRBV6-5 | TGTGCCAGCAGCTCACGGAGGGGGGAAAACATTCAGTACTTC | CASSSRRGENIQYF
TRBJ1-1 | few | NA | TRBV2 | TGTGCCAGCAGTGCTAGAATCATGAACACTGAAGCTTTCTTT | CASSARIMNTEAFF
TRBJ1-6 | few | NA | TRBV7-9 | TGTGCCAGCAGCCCGAATGACAGGAATTCACCCCTCCACTTT | CASSPNDRNSPLHF
TRBJ1-5 | NA | NA | TRBV6-1 | TGTGCCAGCAGGAAGGCGGGGGAGCCCCAGCATTTT | CASRKAGEPQHF
TRBJ1-1 | few | NA | TRBV7-6 | TGTGCCAGCAGCTTAGCCGCCTACGTAGTCACTGAAGCTTTCTTT | CASSLAAYVVTEAFF
TRBJ2-7 | few | NA | TRBV7-8 | TGTGCCAGCAGTTCCTACGGGGGCGGTTACGAGCAGTACTTC | CASSSYGGGYEQYF
TRBJ2-3 | few | NA | TRBV15 | TGTGCCACCAGCAGTGGGGGAGCTAGCACAGATACGCAGTATTTT | CATSSGGASTDTQYF
TRBJ2-5 | few | NA | TRBV25-1 | TGTGCCAGCACCGAAGGTCGGGGAGGCGAGACCCAGTACTTC | CASTEGRGGETQYF
TRBJ2-1 | NA | NA | TRBV25-1 | TGTGCCAGCAGTGGGGGGGCAGGCGACTACAATGAGCAGTTCTTC | CASSGGAGDYNEQFF
TRBJ1-5 | few | NA | TRBV7-8 | TGTGCCAGCAGCCCCGCGGCGACAGGTGGCAATCAGCCCCAGCATTTT | CASSPAATGGNQPQHF
TRBJ2-5 | NA | TRBD2 | TRBV7-2 | TGTGCCAGCAGCTACCAGCGGGGGGAGTTGGAGACCCAGTACTTC | CASSYQRGELETQYF
TRBJ2-5 | NA | TRBD2 | TRBV7-8 | TGTGCCAGCATCCCCGGGGCCCTAGCGGGGGTCCAGGAGACCCAGTACTTC | CASIPGALAGVQETQYF
TRBJ2-2 | few | NA | TRBV4-1 | TGCGCCAGCAGCCAAGCGGTAGGAGAGACCGGGGAGCTGTTTTTT | CASSQAVGETGELFF
TRBJ2-7 | NA | NA | TRBV11-2 | TGTGCCAGCAGCTTTCCTGGGAGGGAGCAGTACTTC | CASSFPGREQYF
TRBJ2-7 | NA | TRBD1 | TRBV6-5 | TGTGCCAGCAGTCCGGGACAGGGGATCCACGAGCAGTACTTC | CASSPGQGIHEQYF
TRBJ2-7 | many | TRBD2 | TRBV5-1 | TGCGCCAGCAGCTTGGTGCTAGCGGGGGACAAGGAGCAGTACTTC | CASSLVLAGDKEQYF
TRBJ2-7 | few | NA | TRBV7-2 | TGTGCCAGCAGCCACGTCGTTGACATTTCCTACGAGCAGTACTTC | CASSHVVDISYEQYF
TRBJ2-7 | many | TRBD1 | TRBV6-5 | TGTGCCAGCAGTCCAAGGACAGGGGGCTACGAGCAGTACTTC | CASSPRTGGYEQYF
TRBJ1-1 | NA | TRBD1 | TRBV4-1 | TGCGCCAGCAGCCTGACGGAGACAGGGGGGGGTGAAGCTTTCTTT | CASSLTETGGGEAFF
TRBJ2-2 | NA | NA | TRBV7-6 | TGTGCCAGCAGCTTAACGGGGCGGGGCACCGCCGGGGAGCTGTTTTTT | CASSLTGRGTAGELFF
TRBJ1-5 | NA | NA | TRBV4-2 | TGTGCCAGCAGCCAGAAAGGGGGGGGCGGTCAGCCCCAGCATTTT | CASSQKGGGGQPQHF
TRBJ2-1 | few | TRBD1 | TRBV7-2 | TGTGCCAGCAGCTTAGCCGGGACAGGGGGCACGGATGAGCAGTTCTTC | CASSLAGTGGTDEQFF